This is a list of T cell receptor beta chains from one sample in a study of shared clonotypes between healthy human individuals. Some clones are missing from TCRdb's copy, which holds only in-frame ones; the method was immunoSEQ multiplex PCR. Counted here are fewer than 3 million clones, roughly 90% occurring once; the ten biggest clones make up approximately 0.41%. Sequences were obtained from naive CD4+ T cells from PBMCs. Receptors were obtained from a man aged 18 to 29 in good health. Some clones in this sample may be carry-over from other donors' samples. The CDR3 runs from the conserved cysteine through the conserved F or W. D genes are given only for firm matches. Clone size is shown for a subset of rows, as once, few, many or a class of expanded clone.

abundance	j_gene	d_gene	v_gene	CDR3nt	CDR3aa
NA	TRBJ2-7	NA	TRBV21-1	TGTGCCAGCGGCAGGGACTACGAGCAGTACTTC	CASGRDYEQYF
NA	TRBJ1-2	NA	TRBV5-8	TGTGCCAGCAGCTTGGCCGGGTATGGCTACACCTTC	CASSLAGYGYTF
NA	TRBJ2-5	NA	TRBV5-1	TGCGCCAGCAGCTTCGACCATAGAGAGACCCAGTACTTC	CASSFDHRETQYF
NA	TRBJ2-5	NA	TRBV5-1	TGCGCCAGCGAAGGACGGACCCGCAGGACCCAGTACTTC	CASEGRTRRTQYF
NA	TRBJ2-3	NA	TRBV28	TGTGCCAGCAGTTCCGGGGTTGTAGGCACAGATACGCAGTATTTT	CASSSGVVGTDTQYF
NA	TRBJ2-5	NA	TRBV29-1	TGCAGCGTCGCCGATGGATTTCAAGAGACCCAGTACTTC	CSVADGFQETQYF
once	TRBJ2-3	NA	TRBV18	TGTGCCACCTCCGGCGGGGCAGATACGCAGTATTTT	CATSGGADTQYF
NA	TRBJ2-5	TRBD2	TRBV28	TGTGCCAGCAGTTCCATTGGACTAGCGGGACGGTGGGAGACCCAGTACTTC	CASSSIGLAGRWETQYF
NA	TRBJ2-5	TRBD1	TRBV10-3	TGTGCCATCAGTGAGTCGAGGCCAGGGGGTGAGACCCAGTACTTC	CAISESRPGGETQYF
NA	TRBJ2-5	TRBD1	TRBV7-3	TGTGCCAGCAGCTCCGGGACAGGGGGTAACCTGGAGACCCAGTACTTC	CASSSGTGGNLETQYF
NA	TRBJ2-1	TRBD1	TRBV5-4	TGTGCCAGCAGCTGGGACAGGGGCCCGTCATGGTTCTTC	CASSWDRGPSWFF
NA	TRBJ1-4	NA	TRBV6-1	TGTGCCAGCAAGCGGTACACAACCTATAATGAAAAACTGTTTTTT	CASKRYTTYNEKLFF
NA	TRBJ2-4	TRBD1	TRBV7-2	TGTGCCAGCAGCTCAACAGGGGGCAACATTCAGTACTTC	CASSSTGGNIQYF
once	TRBJ2-7	TRBD2	TRBV28	TGTGCCAGCAGTTTGGGAGAATATCGCGGGAGGGCATATTTC	CASSLGEYRGRAYF
NA	TRBJ2-7	NA	TRBV18	TGTGCCAGCTCACCACCGGGATCTGACGAGCAGTACTTC	CASSPPGSDEQYF
NA	TRBJ2-4	NA	TRBV7-2	TGTGCCAGCAGCTTAGGGGGACCCCCGAAAAACATTCAGTACTTC	CASSLGGPPKNIQYF
NA	TRBJ2-5	TRBD1	TRBV6-1	TGTGCCAGCAGTGAGACAGGGTTGGAGACCCAGTACTTC	CASSETGLETQYF
once	TRBJ2-2	NA	TRBV7-9	TGTGCCAGCAGCTTAGGGACGGGGGAGAACACCGGGGAGCTGTTTTTT	CASSLGTGENTGELFF
NA	TRBJ1-2	NA	TRBV5-1	TGCGCCAGCAGTATAGGCAGAGCTGGCTACACCTTC	CASSIGRAGYTF
NA	TRBJ2-3	TRBD2	TRBV19	TGTGCCGCCGCTAGCGGGGAGAGCACAGATACGCAGTATTTT	CAAASGESTDTQYF
NA	TRBJ1-5	TRBD1	TRBV4-2	TGTGCCAGCAGCCAAGACCCTTGGGGACAGGGGAGGACTCAGCCCCAGCATTTT	CASSQDPWGQGRTQPQHF
NA	TRBJ2-3	NA	TRBV29-1	TGCAGCGTGACCGGCAGGGGTTGGGGCACAGATACGCAGTATTTT	CSVTGRGWGTDTQYF
NA	TRBJ1-1	NA	TRBV2	TGTGCCAGCACCCCGGGTAGTGTTGATACTGAAGCTTTCTTT	CASTPGSVDTEAFF
NA	TRBJ2-1	TRBD2	TRBV27	TGTGCCAGCAGTTCCCCCGGACTAGCGGGAGTGGTGAATGAGCAGTTCTTC	CASSSPGLAGVVNEQFF
once	TRBJ2-1	NA	TRBV18	TGTGCCAGCTCCCCGCCTTTGGGGGAGTCGTTAAATGAGCAGTTCTTC	CASSPPLGESLNEQFF
NA	TRBJ1-1	NA	TRBV5-4	TGTGCCAGCGGGGGGGCGGGGACTGAAGCTTTCTTT	CASGGAGTEAFF
NA	TRBJ1-4	TRBD1	TRBV19	TGTGCCAGTAGATCCCCGGGACAGGGACAAGAAAAACTGTTTTTT	CASRSPGQGQEKLFF
NA	TRBJ2-4	NA	TRBV28	TGTGCCAGCAGTTTATCAGGGTATGGCAAAAACATTCAGTACTTC	CASSLSGYGKNIQYF
NA	TRBJ1-2	NA	TRBV18	TGTGCCAGCTCACCACCGGAGGGTCAAGAAGGCTACACCTTC	CASSPPEGQEGYTF
NA	TRBJ1-5	NA	TRBV4-2	TGTGCCAGCAGCCTATCGCTCAATCAGCCCCAGCATTTT	CASSLSLNQPQHF
NA	TRBJ1-5	TRBD1	TRBV28	TGTGCCAGCAGTCCCGGGACAGCTTATCAGCCCCAGCATTTT	CASSPGTAYQPQHF
NA	TRBJ2-1	NA	TRBV5-1	TGCGCCAGCAGCCTACCCCTAGCTAGCTCCTACAATGAGCAGTTCTTC	CASSLPLASSYNEQFF
NA	TRBJ2-4	TRBD2	TRBV9	TGTGCCAGCAGCGTGGAGGGACTAGGAAACATTCAGTACTTC	CASSVEGLGNIQYF
NA	TRBJ2-3	NA	TRBV6-5	TGTGCCAGCAGTTCGGTGAAGGATACGCAGTATTTT	CASSSVKDTQYF
NA	TRBJ2-5	NA	TRBV18	TGTGCCAGCTCACCACCCGGGACCGACGGGGAGTACTTC	CASSPPGTDGEYF
NA	TRBJ1-1	NA	TRBV19	TGTGCCAGTAGTATAGTCTTAAGGGCGACGAACACTGAAGCTTTCTTT	CASSIVLRATNTEAFF
NA	TRBJ2-5	NA	TRBV15	TGTGCCACCAGCAGAGCGTGGCAAGAGACCCAGTACTTC	CATSRAWQETQYF
NA	TRBJ2-2	TRBD2	TRBV29-1	TGCAGCGTTGCCGGATTCGGGACTAGCGGGAGGGAGAACACCGGGGAGCTGTTTTTT	CSVAGFGTSGRENTGELFF
NA	TRBJ1-2	TRBD1	TRBV28	TGTGCCAGCAGTTCGCCGGGACAGTACTATGGCTACACCTTC	CASSSPGQYYGYTF
NA	TRBJ2-1	NA	TRBV19	TGTGCCAGTAATGGCTTGATAGCAACAAACAATGAGCAGTTCTTC	CASNGLIATNNEQFF
NA	TRBJ2-7	TRBD2	TRBV30	TGTGCCTGGAGCGGGGGGGGGACCTACGAGCAGTACTTC	CAWSGGGTYEQYF
NA	TRBJ2-7	NA	TRBV5-1	TGCGCCAGCAGCGACGGACCACGCTACGAGCAGTACTTC	CASSDGPRYEQYF
NA	TRBJ1-2	NA	TRBV2	TGTGCCAGCAGGGACATTGGTCATGGCTACACCTTC	CASRDIGHGYTF
NA	TRBJ2-5	NA	TRBV5-4	TGTGCCAGCAGCCTGACCCAGGGAGCGGTAGAGACCCAGTACTTC	CASSLTQGAVETQYF
NA	TRBJ1-5	NA	TRBV7-2	TGTGCCAGCAGCTTAGGGGGTTGGGGGCATAGCAATCAGCCCCAGCATTTT	CASSLGGWGHSNQPQHF
NA	TRBJ2-3	NA	TRBV29-1	TGCAGCGTTGAAGAGGTGGGAGGCACAGATACGCAGTATTTT	CSVEEVGGTDTQYF
NA	TRBJ1-4	NA	TRBV25-1	TGTGCCAGCAGTGGGAATACCCCTAATGAAAAACTGTTTTTT	CASSGNTPNEKLFF
NA	TRBJ2-7	TRBD2	TRBV28	TGTGCCAGCAGTCCGAGACTAGCGAACTCCTACGAGCAGTACTTC	CASSPRLANSYEQYF
NA	TRBJ2-7	TRBD1	TRBV6-5	TGTGCCAGCAGTATCTCTGGACAGGGGACCTACGAGCAGTACTTC	CASSISGQGTYEQYF
NA	TRBJ1-1	NA	TRBV2	TGTGCCAGCAGTTATCAGGGGAACACTGAAGCTTTCTTT	CASSYQGNTEAFF
NA	TRBJ1-2	NA	TRBV27	TGTGCCAGCAGTTTAGTCGGGACGGTGCATGGCTACACCTTC	CASSLVGTVHGYTF
NA	TRBJ2-3	NA	TRBV7-9	TGTGCCAGCAGGGACGTGGTATCAGATACGCAGTATTTT	CASRDVVSDTQYF
NA	TRBJ1-2	NA	TRBV5-1	TGCGCCAGCAGCTTGGGAGGGTTTGACTATGGCTACACCTTC	CASSLGGFDYGYTF
NA	TRBJ1-1	NA	TRBV27	TGTGCCAGCAGTTTATTGGGCGCTTCGACTGAAGCTTTCTTT	CASSLLGASTEAFF
NA	TRBJ2-5	NA	TRBV27	TGTGCCAGCGGAAAAAGTAGGGAGACCCAGTACTTC	CASGKSRETQYF
NA	TRBJ1-4	TRBD1	TRBV28	TGTGCCAGCAGTCCACAGACAGGGAAGGGCGAAAAACTGTTTTTT	CASSPQTGKGEKLFF
once	TRBJ2-7	TRBD2	TRBV2	TGTGCCAGCTACCGGGGGAGCGGGACCTACGAGCAGTACTTC	CASYRGSGTYEQYF